These 17 T cell receptor beta chains share one sample of origin, sequenced in a study of OX40 agonist ivuxolimab in advanced cancers. TCRdb's table, derived via immunoSEQ multiplex PCR, lists solely in-frame clones and lacks some. The sample yields more than 75,000 clones, about 85% seen once. Source: CD4+ or CD8+ T cells sorted from blood, taken in a trial of the OX40 agonist ivuxolimab. All receptors come from an adult with an advanced solid tumor such as melanoma, head and neck, liver or kidney cancer.

The V gene is TRBV6-6, the J gene TRBJ1-3; D not certain. This CDR3 spans 12 amino acids. Looked up from germline, CDR1 is MNHNY and CDR2 is SVGAGI (reference sequence). Trimming removed 6 bases at V and 2 bases at J, with 5 bases between. This CDR3 is CASSLPGNTIYF. CDR3 bases: TGTGCCAGCAGCCTACCTGGAAACACCATATATTTT.

This chain uses TRBV28 with TRBJ1-2; D gene ambiguous. In germline, CDR1 is MDHEN, CDR2 SYDVKM. The length of the CDR3 is 11 residues. The V end lost 3 bases, the J end lost 3 bases, and 2 bases lay between the germline ends. CDR3 DNA sequence: TGTGCCAGCAGTTTGCACTATGGCTACACCTTC. It codes for CASSLHYGYTF.

The chain uses TRBV2 and TRBJ1-2, with TRBD1 identical over 7 bases. V lost 8 bases to trimming and J lost 7 bases; unmatched junction nucleotides: 7. Germline V gene sequence: CDR1 SNHLY, CDR2 FYNNEI. The CDR3 runs 12 residues. The CDR3 region is CASSEGASGYTF. Here the CDR3 DNA reads TGTGCCAGCTCCGAGGGGGCCAGTGGCTACACCTTC.

The rearrangement joins TRBV7-9 to TRBJ2-7; D is possibly TRBD1 or TRBD2 (5 bases each). CDR1 and CDR2 from the germline V gene are SEHNR and FQNEAQ (reference sequence). The V end lost 2 bases, the J end lost 6 bases, and 8 bases lay between the germline ends. This CDR3 spans 12 amino acids. CDR3 nucleotide sequence: TGTGCCAGCAGCTTATGGGGGTTCGAGCAGTACTTC. Protein: CASSLWGFEQYF.

V gene TRBV6-5 combines with J gene TRBJ1-5; the D gene is possibly TRBD1 (6 bases). Germline values: CDR1 MNHEY, CDR2 SVGAGI. V shed 5 bases and J shed 7 bases, with 12 bases lying between them. This CDR3 has 13 residues. The CDR3 here is CASSPQGRQPQHF. CDR3 sequence (DNA): TGTGCCAGCAGTCCGCAGGGGAGACAGCCCCAGCATTTT.

The genes are TRBV5-1 and TRBJ2-2, with D possibly matching TRBD2 (6 bases). The CDR3 runs to 16 residues. V lost 2 bases, J lost 3 bases, and 14 bases lay in between. The germline gives CDR1 SGHRS, CDR2 YFSETQ. The CDR3 region has the DNA TGCGCCAGCAGCTTTACCGGGACTTTGGACACCGGGGAGCTGTTTTTT. It codes for CASSFTGTLDTGELFF. The full variable domain, with the rest looked up from reference TRBV5-1 and TRBJ2-2, is KAGVTQTPRYLIKTRGQQVTLSCSPISGHRSVSWYQQTPGQGLQFLFEYFSETQRNKGNFPGRFSGRQFSNSRSEMNVSTLELGDSALYLCASSFTGTLDTGELFFGEGSRLTVL.

This clone has only one observation. The genes are TRBV2 and TRBJ1-3; tentatively, D is TRBD1 (5 bases). Trimming cost V 2 bases and J 0 bases, with 8 bases left between them. In germline, CDR1 is SNHLY, CDR2 FYNNEI. The CDR3 is 15 amino acids. The CDR3, as DNA: TGTGCCAGCAGTGAAATCAGGGCCTCTGGAAACACCATATATTTT. Translated: CASSEIRASGNTIYF.

J is TRBJ2-7 and V is TRBV6-6, with TRBD1 matching over 7 bases. Germline assignment: CDR1 MNHNY and CDR2 SVGAGI (reference sequence). With V trimmed by 11 bases and J by 1 base, 8 bases remained unmatched. The CDR3 is 13 amino acids. DNA of the CDR3: TGTGCCTCTGGACAGGACGTATCCTACGAGCAGTACTTC. This translates into CASGQDVSYEQYF.

The V call is TRBV5-1, the J call TRBJ2-1, with 8 bases matching TRBD2. Germline V gene lookup returns CDR1 SGHRS and CDR2 YFSETQ. The CDR3 is 15 amino acids. Trimming at V came to 5 bases and at J to 7 bases, leaving 11 bases not matched to a gene. The CDR3 protein is CASSLGTSGLNEQFF. CDR3 in DNA: TGCGCCAGCAGTCTGGGGACTAGTGGTTTAAATGAGCAGTTCTTC.

The chain uses TRBV30 and TRBJ2-2, with D perhaps matching TRBD1 or TRBD2 (6 bases each). The V end lost 2 bases, the J end lost 2 bases, and 24 bases lay between the germline ends. Germline V lookup: CDR1 GTSNPN, CDR2 SVGIG (reference sequence). This CDR3 has 19 residues. CDR3 protein: CAWSSGGTHYGTNTGELFF. CDR3 DNA sequence: TGTGCCTGGAGTTCGGGCGGGACACACTATGGAACTAACACCGGGGAGCTGTTTTTT.

The genes are TRBV7-2 and TRBJ2-7; D is tentatively TRBD1 or TRBD2 (6 bases each). Germline V lookup: CDR1 SGHTA, CDR2 FQGNSA. Trimming cost V 5 bases and J 0 bases, with 11 bases left between them. This CDR3 region has 14 residues. In nucleotides, the CDR3 is TGTGCCAGCAGCAAGGGGGGAAGCTCCTACGAGCAGTACTTC. It codes for CASSKGGSSYEQYF.

The V and J genes are TRBV6-1 and TRBJ2-5; 7 bases align to TRBD2. The CDR3 is 14 residues long. V lost 6 bases, J lost 4 bases, and 8 bases stayed unmatched. CDR1 and CDR2 (germline): MNHNS, SASEGT. CDR3 sequence: CASRMGWGGETQYF. For the CDR3, the DNA is TGTGCCAGCAGGATGGGTTGGGGGGGAGAGACCCAGTACTTC.

The chain combines TRBV30 with TRBJ2-6, with 9 bases lining up with TRBD1. This CDR3 comprises 16 residues. Germline CDR1 and CDR2: GTSNPN and SVGIG (reference sequence). The J segment lost 4 bases and the V segment lost 2 bases, leaving 6 bases of the junction unmatched. This CDR3 is CAWSRDRVRGANVLTF. DNA for the CDR3: TGTGCCTGGAGTAGGGACAGGGTCCGAGGGGCCAACGTCCTGACTTTC.

The CDR3 reads CAISVGTATSYEQYF. The DNA of the CDR3 is TGTGCCATCAGTGTGGGGACAGCAACGTCCTACGAGCAGTACTTC. The chain carries TRBV10-3 and TRBJ2-7; 7 bases are shared with TRBD1. Germline V gene lookup returns CDR1 ENHRY and CDR2 SYGVKD. V trimming: 4 bases; J trimming: 1 base; junction bases outside the gene matches: 7. This CDR3 is built from 15 residues.

With respect to this clone: With a much larger clone just one base away, this may be a read error. This specimen includes other DNA sequences encoding the same CDR3. The V call is TRBV5-1, the J call TRBJ1-3, with D unclear. In germline, CDR1 is SGHRS, CDR2 YFSETQ. V lost 0 bases and J 2 bases, leaving 6 bases between the germline ends. The CDR3 runs to 14 residues. The DNA for the CDR3 is TGCGCCAGCAGCTTGGGAACAGCTGGAAACACCATATATTTT. Amino acid sequence: CASSLGTAGNTIYF. Full variable domain (outside the CDR3, taken from reference TRBV5-1 and TRBJ1-3): KAGVTQTPRYLIKTRGQQVTLSCSPISGHRSVSWYQQTPGQGLQFLFEYFSETQRNKGNFPGRFSGRQFSNSRSEMNVSTLELGDSALYLCASSLGTAGNTIYFGEGSWLTVV.

This clone was seen more than once but under ten times. V and J are TRBV19 and TRBJ1-1; no definite D call. Deletions cut 0 bases from V and 3 bases from J, with 5 bases between. The CDR3 spans 13 residues. Germline loops: CDR1 LNHDA, CDR2 SQIVND (reference sequence). The CDR3 sequence is CASSIERYTEAFF. The CDR3 region has the DNA TGTGCCAGTAGTATAGAACGATACACTGAAGCTTTCTTT.

The chain employs TRBV9 and TRBJ2-5; 12 bases are shared with TRBD2. V lost 3 bases to trimming and J lost 2 bases; unmatched junction nucleotides: 5. CDR1 SGDLS and CDR2 YYNGEE come from the germline V gene. The CDR3 totals 16 residues. The CDR3 here is CASSGRTSGEQETQYF. CDR3 DNA sequence: TGTGCCAGCAGCGGAAGGACTAGCGGGGAGCAAGAGACCCAGTACTTC.